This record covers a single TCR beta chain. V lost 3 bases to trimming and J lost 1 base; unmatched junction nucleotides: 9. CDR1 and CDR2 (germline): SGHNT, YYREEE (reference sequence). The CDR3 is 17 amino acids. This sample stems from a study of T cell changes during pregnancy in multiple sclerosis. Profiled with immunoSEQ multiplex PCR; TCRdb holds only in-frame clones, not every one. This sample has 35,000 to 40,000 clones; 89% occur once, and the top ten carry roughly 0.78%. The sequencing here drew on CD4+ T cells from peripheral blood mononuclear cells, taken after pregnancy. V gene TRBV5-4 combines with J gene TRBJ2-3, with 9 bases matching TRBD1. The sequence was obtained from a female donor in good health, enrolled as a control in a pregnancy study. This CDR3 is CASSSTTGGWGTDTQYF. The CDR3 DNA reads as TGTGCCAGCAGCTCTACCACAGGGGGCTGGGGCACAGATACGCAGTATTTT.